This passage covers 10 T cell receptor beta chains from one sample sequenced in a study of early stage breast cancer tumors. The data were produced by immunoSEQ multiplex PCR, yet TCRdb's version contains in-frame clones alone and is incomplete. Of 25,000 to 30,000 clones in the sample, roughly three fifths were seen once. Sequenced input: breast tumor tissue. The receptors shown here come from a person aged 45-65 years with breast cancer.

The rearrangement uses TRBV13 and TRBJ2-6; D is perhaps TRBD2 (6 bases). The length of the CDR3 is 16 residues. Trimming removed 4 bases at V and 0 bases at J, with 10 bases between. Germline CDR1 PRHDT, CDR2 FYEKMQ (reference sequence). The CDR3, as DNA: TGTGCCAGCAGCTGGGGGAGGAACTCTGGGGCCAACGTCCTGACTTTC. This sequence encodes CASSWGRNSGANVLTF.

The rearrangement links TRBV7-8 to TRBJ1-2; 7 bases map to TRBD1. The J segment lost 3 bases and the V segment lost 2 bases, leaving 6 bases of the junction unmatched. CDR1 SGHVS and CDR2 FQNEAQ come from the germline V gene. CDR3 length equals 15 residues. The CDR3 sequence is CASSLTSRGDYGYTF. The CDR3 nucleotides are TGTGCCAGCAGCTTAACATCCAGGGGGGACTATGGCTACACCTTC. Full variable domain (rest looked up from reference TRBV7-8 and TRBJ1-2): GAGVSQSPRYKVAKRGQDVALRCDPISGHVSLFWYQQALGQGPEFLTYFQNEAQLDKSGLPSDRFFAERPEGSVSTLKIQRTQQEDSAVYLCASSLTSRGDYGYTFGSGTRLTVV.

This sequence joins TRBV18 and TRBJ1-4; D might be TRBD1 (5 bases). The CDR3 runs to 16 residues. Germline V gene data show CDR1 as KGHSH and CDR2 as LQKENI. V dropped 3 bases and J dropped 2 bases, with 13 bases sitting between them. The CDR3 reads CASSPGLIGTNEKLFF. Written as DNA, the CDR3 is TGTGCCAGCTCACCGGGACTCATTGGGACTAATGAAAAACTGTTTTTT. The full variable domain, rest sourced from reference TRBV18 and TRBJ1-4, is NAGVMQNPRHLVRRRGQEARLRCSPMKGHSHVYWYRQLPEEGLKFMVYLQKENIIDESGMPKERFSAEFPKEGPSILRIQQVVRGDSAAYFCASSPGLIGTNEKLFFGSGTQLSVL.

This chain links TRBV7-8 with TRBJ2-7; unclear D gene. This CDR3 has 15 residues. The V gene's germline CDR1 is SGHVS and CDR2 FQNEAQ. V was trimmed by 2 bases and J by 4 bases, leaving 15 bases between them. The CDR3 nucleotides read TGTGCCAGCAGCTTAACCTTAGACCCCAGGTACGAGCAGTACTTC. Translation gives CASSLTLDPRYEQYF.

CDR3 DNA: TGTGCCAGCTCACAGGGCCTCACAGATACGCAGTATTTT. Translation: CASSQGLTDTQYF. The chain combines TRBV18 with TRBJ2-3; D call uncertain. This CDR3 has 13 residues. Trimming took off 4 bases at V and 2 bases at J, with 7 bases between the two ends. The germline CDR1 and CDR2 sequences are KGHSH and LQKENI.

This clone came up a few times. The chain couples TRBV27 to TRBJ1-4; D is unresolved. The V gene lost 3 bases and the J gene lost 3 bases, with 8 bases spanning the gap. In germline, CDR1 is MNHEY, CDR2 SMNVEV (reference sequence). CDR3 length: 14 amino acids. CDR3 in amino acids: CASSFNQANEKLFF. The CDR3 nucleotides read TGTGCCAGCAGTTTCAACCAAGCTAATGAAAAACTGTTTTTT.

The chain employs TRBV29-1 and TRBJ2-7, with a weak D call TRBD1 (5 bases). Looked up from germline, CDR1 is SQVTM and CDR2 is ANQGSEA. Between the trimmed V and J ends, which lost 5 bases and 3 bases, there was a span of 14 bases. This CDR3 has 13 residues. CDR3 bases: TGCAGCGTTTTGAAACAGGCCGACTACGAGCAGTACTTC. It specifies CSVLKQADYEQYF.

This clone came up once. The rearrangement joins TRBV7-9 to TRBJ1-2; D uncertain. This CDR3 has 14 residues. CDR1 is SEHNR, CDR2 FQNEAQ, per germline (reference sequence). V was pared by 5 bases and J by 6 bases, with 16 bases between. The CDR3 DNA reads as TGTGCCAGCAGCCCAAAGTCGTTAGCAGATGGCTACACCTTC. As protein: CASSPKSLADGYTF.

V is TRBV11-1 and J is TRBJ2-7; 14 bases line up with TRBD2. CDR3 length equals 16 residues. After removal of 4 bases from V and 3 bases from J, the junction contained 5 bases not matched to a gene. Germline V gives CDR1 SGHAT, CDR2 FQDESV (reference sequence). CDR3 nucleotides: TGTGCCAGCAGCTCCACGGGACTAGCGGGGGACTACGAGCAGTACTTC. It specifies CASSSTGLAGDYEQYF.

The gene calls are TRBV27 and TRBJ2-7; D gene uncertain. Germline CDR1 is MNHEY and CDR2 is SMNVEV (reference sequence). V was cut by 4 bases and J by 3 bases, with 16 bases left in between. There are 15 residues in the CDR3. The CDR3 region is CASSYDGLPDYEQYF. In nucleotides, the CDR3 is TGTGCCAGCAGTTACGACGGCCTCCCGGACTACGAGCAGTACTTC.